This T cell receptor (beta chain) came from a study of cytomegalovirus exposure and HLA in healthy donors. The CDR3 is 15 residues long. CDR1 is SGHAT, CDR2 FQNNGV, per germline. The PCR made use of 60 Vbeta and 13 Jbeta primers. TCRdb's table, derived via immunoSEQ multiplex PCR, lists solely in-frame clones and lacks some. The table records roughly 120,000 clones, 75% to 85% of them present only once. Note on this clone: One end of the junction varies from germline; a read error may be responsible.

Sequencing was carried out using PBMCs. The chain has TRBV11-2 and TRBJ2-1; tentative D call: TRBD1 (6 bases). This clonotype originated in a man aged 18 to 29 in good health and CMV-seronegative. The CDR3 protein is CASSVEDSKGIVRFF. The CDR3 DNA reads TGTGCCAGCAGCGTAGAGGACAGCAAAGGTATAGTCAGGTTCTTC.